The clone carrying this T cell receptor (beta chain) was seen at least ten times. This entry belongs to a study of T-cell reconstitution after alpha-beta-depleted transplantation in children. Unmatched junction bases numbered 3, after V lost 2 bases and J lost 7 bases. Germline assignment: CDR1 MNHEY and CDR2 SMNVEV (reference sequence). CDR3 length: 15 residues. Unique molecular identifiers were used in preparing the TCRbeta library. From the PCR reads, TCRdb called clonotypes with MiXCR, one entry per CDR3 protein. This table holds some 550,000 distinct CDR3 sequences, 15% to 20% found once. The starting material was PBMCs from the stem cell graft donor, obtained from the stem cell graft. The chain combines TRBV27 with TRBJ2-1; TRBD1 agrees at 12 bases. The source is a human donor who donated a stem cell graft to a child with acute lymphoblastic leukemia. CDR3 region: CASSLRDRGLNEQFF. The CDR3 region has the DNA TGTGCCAGCAGTTTAAGGGACAGGGGGCTAAATGAGCAGTTCTTC.